This T cell receptor beta chain was observed in a study of OX40 agonist ivuxolimab in advanced cancers. The table came from immunoSEQ multiplex PCR; TCRdb's copy has only in-frame clones and leaves some out. Here the sample spans under 40,000 clones, just under 80% being singletons. The sample in question was CD4+ or CD8+ T cells sorted from blood, obtained in a trial of the OX40 agonist ivuxolimab. The TCR originated in an adult with an advanced solid tumor such as melanoma, head and neck, liver or kidney cancer.

The CDR3 DNA follows: TGTGCCAGCAGCCAAGGGAAGAGGGACATCACAGATACGCAGTATTTT. This encodes CASSQGKRDITDTQYF. V and J are TRBV4-2 and TRBJ2-3; D possibly corresponds to TRBD1 (6 bases). Germline-derived CDR1 and CDR2 are LGHNA and YNFKEQ. CDR3 size: 16 residues. V gave up 1 base and J gave up 2 bases, with 13 bases separating them.